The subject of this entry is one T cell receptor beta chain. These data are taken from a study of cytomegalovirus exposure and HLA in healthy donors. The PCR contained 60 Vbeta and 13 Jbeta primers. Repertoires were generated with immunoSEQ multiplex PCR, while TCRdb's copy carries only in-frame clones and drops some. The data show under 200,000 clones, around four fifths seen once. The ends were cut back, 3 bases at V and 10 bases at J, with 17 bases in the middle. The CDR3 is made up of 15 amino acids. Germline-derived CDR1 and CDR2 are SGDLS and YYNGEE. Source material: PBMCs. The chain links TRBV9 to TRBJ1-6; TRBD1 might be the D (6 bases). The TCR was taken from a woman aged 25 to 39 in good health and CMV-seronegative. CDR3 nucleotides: TGTGCCAGCAGCGACAGGGTCTCGGGGGGGTCACCCCTCCACTTT. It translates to CASSDRVSGGSPLHF.